These 13 T cell receptor beta chains were all obtained from the same sample, sequenced in a study of CD8 T cells in ankylosing spondylitis. Antigens for these TCRs are unknown. General study findings and limits: Seemingly distinctive of ankylosing spondylitis blood was a TCR beta motif formed by eight highly homologous variants.

TCRdb ran MiXCR on the 5' RACE reads and lists one entry per CDR3 protein. The table includes 450,000 to 550,000 distinct CDR3 sequences, approximately 5.3% detected once. The sequenced material came from blood, either unsorted or a sorted T cell fraction (not recorded which). These receptors were taken from a male donor with ankylosing spondylitis.

In regard to this clonotype: Possible read error: a much larger clone is one base away. The chain links TRBV27 to TRBJ1-6; tentative D call: TRBD1 (5 bases). CDR3 length: 13 amino acids. The germline gives CDR1 MNHEY, CDR2 SMNVEV (reference sequence). The CDR3: CASSWGYNSLLHF. CDR3 DNA sequence: TGTGCCAGCAGTTGGGGGTATAATTCACTCCTCCACTTT.

This clonotype was seen more than once but under ten times. The chain is built from TRBV11-2 and TRBJ2-6, with D hard to call. V was pared by 3 bases and J by 7 bases, with 4 bases between. Germline values: CDR1 SGHAT, CDR2 FQNNGV. There are 12 residues in the CDR3. The CDR3 sequence: CASSFEANVLTF. DNA for the CDR3: TGTGCCAGCAGCTTTGAAGCCAACGTCCTGACTTTC.

This clonotype was seen many times. The rearrangement joins TRBV20-1 to TRBJ1-1, with D possibly TRBD1 on 6 matching bases. Germline V lookup: CDR1 DFQATT, CDR2 SNEGSKA (reference sequence). This CDR3 spans 15 amino acids. The V end lost 1 base, the J end lost 0 bases, and 12 bases lay between the germline ends. The CDR3 protein is CSARVLDRLNTEAFF. CDR3 bases: TGCAGTGCTAGAGTCCTCGACAGGTTGAACACTGAAGCTTTCTTT.

This clonotype was seen once. The chain uses TRBV20-1 and TRBJ2-7; 11 positions agree with TRBD2. This CDR3 has 12 residues. Trimming took 1 base from V and 9 from J; bases not matched to a gene: 2. Per the germline V gene, CDR1 is DFQATT and CDR2 is SNEGSKA (reference sequence). CDR3 nucleotides: TGCAGTGCTAGAGGGACTAGCGGGCGGCAGTACTTC. Its translation: CSARGTSGRQYF.

The chain has TRBV11-2 and TRBJ2-2; D is possibly TRBD1 or TRBD2 (5 bases each). CDR3 length equals 17 residues. V was pared by 1 base and J by 6 bases, with 18 bases between. Germline values: CDR1 SGHAT, CDR2 FQNNGV. CDR3 in amino acids: CASSLGVSRGAAGELFF. The CDR3 bases are TGTGCCAGCAGCTTAGGGGTCAGTAGGGGAGCGGCCGGGGAGCTGTTTTTT. The complete variable domain, with remaining parts taken from reference TRBV11-2 and TRBJ2-2, reads EAGVAQSPRYKIIEKRQSVAFWCNPISGHATLYWYQQILGQGPKLLIQFQNNGVVDDSQLPKDRFSAERLKGVDSTLKIQPAKLEDSAVYLCASSLGVSRGAAGELFFGEGSRLTVL.

This rearrangement joins TRBV14 to TRBJ2-2; no definite D call. V was clipped by 1 base and J by 4 bases, with 4 bases between them. Germline V gene data show CDR1 as SGHDN and CDR2 as FVKESK. This CDR3 has 13 amino acids. DNA of the CDR3: TGTGCCAGCAGCCAAGGGATCACCGGGGAGCTGTTTTTT. Its protein product is CASSQGITGELFF.

The rearrangement joins TRBV6-1 to TRBJ1-5; D might be TRBD1 (5 bases). Trimming took off 6 bases at V and 4 bases at J, with 13 bases between the two ends. Looked up from germline, CDR1 is MNHNS and CDR2 is SASEGT. This CDR3 spans 14 amino acids. DNA for the CDR3: TGTGCCAGCAGACCCACCTGGGGGAATCAGCCCCAGCATTTT. As protein: CASRPTWGNQPQHF.

This clonotype has a count of ten or more. The rearrangement uses TRBV4-3 and TRBJ1-4, with a possible D match to TRBD1 (5 bases). The CDR3 has 19 residues. The germline V gene has CDR1 LGHNA and CDR2 YSLEER. Trimming took 0 bases from V and 0 from J, leaving 17 bases between them. Written as DNA, the CDR3 is TGCGCCAGCAGCCAAGATGTCGGCAGGGTTATTGCAACTAATGAAAAACTGTTTTTT. Protein: CASSQDVGRVIATNEKLFF.

This clonotype came up many times. V and J are TRBV21-1 and TRBJ1-5; the table's D call, TRBD1, has no DNA check behind it. TRBV21-1 counts as a pseudogene. This CDR3 is built from 16 residues. The CDR3 sequence is CASSKKDQGSNQPQHF. In nucleotides, the CDR3 is TGTGCCAGCAGCAAAAAGGATCAGGGGAGCAATCAGCCCCAGCATTTT.

This clonotype was recorded many times. The chain has TRBV28 and TRBJ2-7; weak D call: TRBD1 (6 bases). Germline V gene data show CDR1 as MDHEN and CDR2 as SYDVKM. V lost 8 bases to trimming and J lost 5 bases, with 25 bases between them. This CDR3 is built from 16 residues. CDR3 sequence: CASHSIGQLRDDEQYF. The DNA for the CDR3 is TGTGCCAGCCACTCTATCGGACAGCTCAGGGACGACGAGCAGTACTTC.

In its sample, this clonotype was seen many times. This chain uses TRBV2 with TRBJ2-7, with a weak D call TRBD1 (6 bases). The CDR3 totals 13 residues. Germline values: CDR1 SNHLY, CDR2 FYNNEI. The V and J ends lost 5 bases and 6 bases respectively, with 14 bases between them. In DNA, the CDR3 is TGTGCCAGCAGTCTAGACAGGATCAGCGAGCAGTACTTC. Its protein is CASSLDRISEQYF.

The gene calls are TRBV30 and TRBJ2-1; D is uncertain. The V and J ends lost 0 bases and 1 base respectively, with 7 bases between them. This CDR3 contains 14 residues. Per the germline V gene, CDR1 is GTSNPN and CDR2 is SVGIG (reference sequence). The CDR3 loop is CAWSVTFSYNEQFF. DNA for the CDR3: TGTGCCTGGAGTGTTACGTTTTCCTACAATGAGCAGTTCTTC.

This clonotype was counted between two and nine times. CDR3 bases: TGTGCCAGCAGCCAAGATCAGAATACGGCAGAGACCCAGTACTTC. Residues: CASSQDQNTAETQYF. V and J are TRBV14 and TRBJ2-5, with no clear D. CDR3 length: 15 amino acids. The ends were cut back, 0 bases at V and 4 bases at J, with 12 bases in the middle. The germline V gene has CDR1 SGHDN and CDR2 FVKESK.